Below are 30 T cell receptor beta chains sequenced from a single sample in a study of blood T cell repertoires in COVID-19 (dated by TCRdb to the early 2020s). Libraries were prepared through the immunoSEQ multiplex PCR assay. TCRdb provides this immuneACCESS table in a form limited to in-frame rearrangements. Some clones are lacking; in checked studies, under half of them reflect an unresolved V gene, and why the rest are absent is not known. The sample table holds about 230,000 clones, of which under 90% were seen once. The top ten hold roughly 4% of the sample. Specimen: PBMCs or T cells enriched from blood (not recorded which). The receptors originated from a young woman with acute COVID-19.

The chain combines TRBV2 with TRBJ2-5, with 8 bases matching TRBD2. J lost 5 bases, V lost 9 bases, and 2 bases had no gene match. The CDR3 is 11 amino acids. The V gene's germline CDR1 is SNHLY and CDR2 FYNNEI. In DNA, the CDR3 is TGTGCCAGTCGGGAGGGGGAGACCCAGTACTTC. Amino acids: CASREGETQYF.

V usage is TRBV7-2 and J usage is TRBJ1-5; no firm D call. The germline V gene has CDR1 SGHTA and CDR2 FQGNSA. Trimming left V 1 base short and J 5 bases short, with 12 bases between. CDR3 length equals 15 residues. The CDR3 sequence is CASSLGRVAYQPQHF. The CDR3 DNA reads TGTGCCAGCAGCTTAGGCCGGGTAGCGTATCAGCCCCAGCATTTT.

The chain is built from TRBV5-6 and TRBJ2-1; 12 nucleotides align to TRBD2. The trim removed 4 bases at V and 0 bases at J, leaving 5 bases unmatched. The CDR3 sequence is 17 residues long. Germline V gene sequence: CDR1 SGHDT, CDR2 YYEEEE. In DNA form, the CDR3 reads TGTGCCAGCAGCAAGACTAGCGGGGGCCTCTCCTACAATGAGCAGTTCTTC. Translating gives CASSKTSGGLSYNEQFF. The whole variable domain, remainder taken from reference TRBV5-6 and TRBJ2-1, is DAGVTQSPTHLIKTRGQQVTLRCSPKSGHDTVSWYQQALGQGPQFIFQYYEEEERQRGNFPDRFSGHQFPNYSSELNVNALLLGDSALYLCASSKTSGGLSYNEQFFGPGTRLTVL.

The chain joins TRBV5-6 to TRBJ1-2; TRBD1 agrees at 8 bases. The CDR3 is 16 residues long. CDR1 and CDR2 from the germline V gene are SGHDT and YYEEEE. Trimming took 0 bases from V and 0 from J; bases not matched to a gene: 4. CDR3 amino acids: CASSLGGTGSNYGYTF. For the CDR3, the DNA is TGTGCCAGCAGCTTGGGAGGGACAGGTTCTAACTATGGCTACACCTTC.

The chain couples TRBV30 to TRBJ2-1; tentative D call: TRBD2 (6 bases). Germline V gene lookup returns CDR1 GTSNPN and CDR2 SVGIG (reference sequence). The CDR3 loop spans 13 amino acids. The V gene lost 5 bases and the J gene lost 4 bases, with 12 bases spanning the gap. CDR3 sequence reads: CAWARDLYNEQFF. DNA for the CDR3: TGTGCCTGGGCCCGGGACTTATACAATGAGCAGTTCTTC.

The V and J genes are TRBV5-5 and TRBJ2-7, with 8 bases that match TRBD1. Unmatched junction bases numbered 8, after V lost 0 bases and J lost 6 bases. The CDR3 loop spans 15 amino acids. Germline loops: CDR1 SGHKS, CDR2 YYEKEE (reference sequence). CDR3 protein: CASSLEWQGAFEQYF. The CDR3 DNA reads as TGTGCCAGCAGCTTGGAATGGCAGGGGGCCTTCGAGCAGTACTTC.

The J gene is TRBJ1-2, the V gene TRBV27, with TRBD1 identical over 9 bases. Per germline, CDR1 MNHEY and CDR2 SMNVEV (reference sequence). This CDR3 comprises 13 residues. V was clipped by 6 bases and J by 5 bases; unmatched bases: 4. CDR3 protein: CASSGDRDYGYTF. The CDR3 nucleotides read TGTGCCAGCAGCGGGGACAGGGATTATGGCTACACCTTC.

The V and J genes are TRBV2 and TRBJ2-1; no reliable D call. V lost 7 bases and J lost 12, with 13 bases in between. Germline CDR1 and CDR2: SNHLY and FYNNEI. This CDR3 region has 11 residues. CDR3 coding DNA: TGTGCCAGCACCAACTTAGATAGGCAGTTCTTC. It codes for CASTNLDRQFF.

The rearrangement joins TRBV4-3 to TRBJ2-7; D possibly corresponds to TRBD1 (5 bases). Germline V CDR1 and CDR2: LGHNA, YSLEER. This CDR3 region has 14 residues. The ends were cut back, 4 bases at V and 0 bases at J, with 10 bases in the middle. The CDR3 spells CASSRDSTSYEQYF. The CDR3 coding sequence is TGCGCCAGCAGCCGAGACAGTACCTCCTACGAGCAGTACTTC.

The genes are TRBV5-1 and TRBJ2-7; possibly TRBD1 for D (6 bases). V was shortened by 3 bases and J by 1 base, with 11 bases between the two germline ends. CDR1 and CDR2 (germline): SGHRS, YFSETQ. This CDR3 contains 14 residues. The CDR3 protein is CASSWVGGSYEQYF. CDR3 sequence (DNA): TGCGCCAGCAGCTGGGTAGGGGGATCCTACGAGCAGTACTTC.

In this sample, this clone turned up once. The genes are TRBV30 and TRBJ1-2; D is unresolved. The V end was cut by 0 bases, the J end by 4 bases, with 15 bases between. Per germline, CDR1 GTSNPN and CDR2 SVGIG (reference sequence). The CDR3 runs to 15 residues. The CDR3 DNA reads as TGTGCCTGGAGTGTACGACGGGAGGCCCTCTATGGCTACACCTTC. Encoded protein: CAWSVRREALYGYTF.

J is TRBJ1-5 and V is TRBV5-6; no definite D call. Per germline, CDR1 SGHDT and CDR2 YYEEEE. Trimming shortened V by 0 bases and J by 7 bases, and 11 bases separated the two germline ends. This CDR3 has 14 residues. CDR3: CASSLDPSGQPQHF. The CDR3 DNA is TGTGCCAGCAGCTTGGATCCCTCGGGGCAGCCCCAGCATTTT.

The rearrangement joins TRBV27 to TRBJ1-5; 8 positions agree with TRBD1. Unmatched junction bases numbered 4, after V lost 5 bases and J lost 4 bases. Looked up from germline, CDR1 is MNHEY and CDR2 is SMNVEV (reference sequence). The length of the CDR3 is 14 residues. The CDR3 nucleotides read TGTGCCAGCAGTCCTACAGGGGGAAATCAGCCCCAGCATTTT. Translation gives CASSPTGGNQPQHF.

The gene calls are TRBV19 and TRBJ1-3; D call uncertain. With 7 bases removed from V and 2 bases from J, the gap between germline ends came to 15 bases. The germline V gene has CDR1 LNHDA and CDR2 SQIVND (reference sequence). The CDR3 loop spans 15 amino acids. The CDR3 here is CASIHLGSTGNTIYF. The CDR3 DNA follows: TGTGCCAGTATACACTTGGGGAGCACTGGAAACACCATATATTTT.

This clone was seen once. The V and J genes are TRBV5-1 and TRBJ2-3; TRBD2 agrees at 8 bases. The germline V gene has CDR1 SGHRS and CDR2 YFSETQ. With V trimmed by 4 bases and J by 2 bases, 6 bases remained unmatched. CDR3 length equals 15 residues. The CDR3 region is CASSGSAGATDTQYF. CDR3 DNA sequence: TGCGCCAGCAGCGGTTCAGCGGGGGCCACAGATACGCAGTATTTT.

This chain connects TRBV6-2 or TRBV6-3 to TRBJ1-1, with 9 bases fitting TRBD1. In germline, CDR1 is MNHEY, CDR2 SVGEGT. V lost 1 base, J lost 1 base, and 13 bases stayed unmatched. This CDR3 is 19 amino acids long. CDR3 bases: TGTGCCAGCAGTTACTTAGCGTGGGACAGGGAGAGCACGAACACTGAAGCTTTCTTT. This encodes CASSYLAWDRESTNTEAFF.

The chain carries TRBV5-6 and TRBJ1-5; 8 bases map to TRBD1. With V trimmed by 0 bases and J by 5 bases, 10 bases remained unmatched. The CDR3 length is 17 residues. The germline gives CDR1 SGHDT, CDR2 YYEEEE. CDR3 bases: TGTGCCAGCAGCTTGGGAGGGACAGGATTTAGGGATCAGCCCCAGCATTTT. It translates to CASSLGGTGFRDQPQHF.

The V and J genes are TRBV1 and TRBJ1-2. TRBV1 is designated a pseudogene. This CDR3 is 12 amino acids long. The CDR3 protein is CTSPAIFYGYTF. CDR3 bases: TGCACCAGCCCCGCGATTTTCTATGGCTACACCTTC.

V and J are TRBV6-2 or TRBV6-3 and TRBJ1-2, with 8 bases fitting TRBD1. Germline V gene sequence: CDR1 MNHEY, CDR2 SVGEGT. The CDR3 totals 17 residues. V was pared by 6 bases and J by 3 bases, with 15 bases of the junction left unmatched. CDR3 bases: TGTGCCAGCAGCCACACCCTACAGGGGGATAAGGACTATGGCTACACCTTC. The encoded protein is CASSHTLQGDKDYGYTF.

The rearrangement uses TRBV10-2 and TRBJ1-1, with TRBD1 as a possible D gene (6 bases). The CDR3 runs 12 residues. V dropped 8 bases and J dropped 7 bases, with 14 bases sitting between them. CDR1 WSHSY and CDR2 SAAADI come from the germline V gene. The CDR3 DNA sequence: TGCGCCAGCCGTCCCTTACAGGGTGAAGCTTTCTTT. Protein: CASRPLQGEAFF.

This clone was observed a handful of times. This sequence joins TRBV19 and TRBJ1-2; 8 bases fit TRBD1. Germline lookup yields CDR1 LNHDA and CDR2 SQIVND (reference sequence). The CDR3 sequence is 18 residues long. V lost 6 bases and J lost 0; bases outside the gene matches: 15. The chain's CDR3 is CASSKSGTGATANYGYTF. CDR3 sequence (DNA): TGTGCCAGTAGCAAATCGGGGACAGGTGCCACAGCTAACTATGGCTACACCTTC.

This clone was picked up one time. The chain couples TRBV18 to TRBJ1-1, with D uncertain. CDR3 length equals 15 residues. The germline CDR1 and CDR2 sequences are KGHSH and LQKENI. Trimming cost V 0 bases and J 1 base, with 9 bases left between them. CDR3 region: CASSPPRSGNTEAFF. Written as DNA, the CDR3 is TGTGCCAGCTCACCACCGAGGTCTGGGAACACTGAAGCTTTCTTT. Full variable domain (outside the CDR3, taken from reference TRBV18 and TRBJ1-1): NAGVMQNPRHLVRRRGQEARLRCSPMKGHSHVYWYRQLPEEGLKFMVYLQKENIIDESGMPKERFSAEFPKEGPSILRIQQVVRGDSAAYFCASSPPRSGNTEAFFGQGTRLTVV.

The rearrangement joins TRBV28 to TRBJ1-3; 7 bases line up with TRBD1. J lost 4 bases, V lost 2 bases, and 2 bases had no gene match. The CDR3 length is 14 residues. Germline V lookup: CDR1 MDHEN, CDR2 SYDVKM. CDR3 protein: CASSLQGVGNTIYF. The CDR3 DNA follows: TGTGCCAGCAGTTTACAGGGGGTCGGAAACACCATATATTTT.

Only a few counts were recorded for this clone. The chain joins TRBV2 to TRBJ2-3; D is possibly TRBD2 (6 bases). Trimming took 4 bases from V and 4 from J, leaving 9 bases between them. Looked up from germline, CDR1 is SNHLY and CDR2 is FYNNEI. There are 13 residues in the CDR3. CDR3 coding DNA: TGTGCCAGCAGTGTTGCGGGGCCAGATACGCAGTATTTT. Amino acid sequence: CASSVAGPDTQYF.

This clone has just one count. The V call is TRBV9, the J call TRBJ2-7, with a possible D match to TRBD2 (5 bases). Deletions cut 0 bases from V and 0 bases from J, with 7 bases between. This CDR3 comprises 14 residues. Germline V CDR1 and CDR2: SGDLS, YYNGEE. CDR3 nucleotides: TGTGCCAGCAGCGTAGGAGGGATCTCCTACGAGCAGTACTTC. Its protein product is CASSVGGISYEQYF.

The V call is TRBV4-1, the J call TRBJ2-7; D call uncertain. CDR3 length: 12 amino acids. Trimming left V 3 bases short and J 1 base short, with 4 bases between. CDR1 MGHRA and CDR2 YSYEKL come from the germline V gene. The CDR3 DNA is TGCGCCAGCAGCCATCCGTCCTACGAGCAGTACTTC. Protein product: CASSHPSYEQYF.

J is TRBJ2-3 and V is TRBV19; 10 positions agree with TRBD2. Germline V gene sequence: CDR1 LNHDA, CDR2 SQIVND (reference sequence). The CDR3 is 15 residues long. After removal of 7 bases from V and 6 bases from J, the junction contained 10 bases not matched to a gene. CDR3 nucleotide sequence: TGTGCCAGTAAAAGGCTAGCGGGGGTTGCTGATACGCAGTATTTT. Translated: CASKRLAGVADTQYF.

J is TRBJ1-5 and V is TRBV28; D uncertain. Germline V gene data show CDR1 as MDHEN and CDR2 as SYDVKM. The CDR3 extends over 12 amino acids. The V gene lost 2 bases and the J gene lost 6 bases, with 5 bases spanning the gap. CDR3 DNA sequence: TGTGCCAGCAGTTTAGGGAGTCAGCCCCAGCATTTT. Protein: CASSLGSQPQHF.

The gene calls are TRBV9 and TRBJ2-5; TRBD1 matches 8 bases. CDR1 is SGDLS and CDR2 is YYNGEE in the germline V gene. The CDR3 sequence is 14 residues long. Trimming took 4 bases from V and 4 from J; bases not matched to a gene: 6. This chain's CDR3 is CASSLGTGRETQYF. The CDR3 coding sequence is TGTGCCAGCAGCCTCGGGACAGGTAGAGAGACCCAGTACTTC.

The chain couples TRBV2 to TRBJ2-7; the match to TRBD1 covers 7 bases. The CDR3 has 14 amino acids. Trimming at V came to 7 bases and at J to 3 bases, leaving 9 bases not matched to a gene. CDR1 is SNHLY and CDR2 is FYNNEI in the germline V gene. This chain's CDR3 is CASIRQGLDYEQYF. CDR3 in DNA: TGTGCCAGCATTAGACAGGGTTTAGACTACGAGCAGTACTTC.